These T cell receptor beta chains were read from a single sample in a study of blood T cell repertoires in COVID-19. TCRdb's table, derived via immunoSEQ multiplex PCR, lists solely in-frame clones and lacks some. The table includes about 110,000 clones, 88% detected once. The sequenced sample was peripheral blood. The receptor set was obtained from a human donor in a cohort sampled during active COVID-19. Both conserved end residues are part of each CDR3. A D gene is named only where the DNA matches it firmly. The listing skips clone size in some rows; elsewhere it reads once, few, many or a size class.

cdr3_nt	cdr3_aa	j_call	v_call	clone_size	d_call
TGTGCCAGCAGCTTAGATCATCGAGCGGCCACAGATACGCAGTATTTT	CASSLDHRAATDTQYF	TRBJ2-3	TRBV11-2	NA	NA
TGTGCCAGCAGTTTCCGGGACAGGGGTAACATTCAGTACTTC	CASSFRDRGNIQYF	TRBJ2-4	TRBV6-5	NA	TRBD1
TGTGCCAGCAGCTCAGGGGGCCTGGAGACCCAGTACTTC	CASSSGGLETQYF	TRBJ2-5	TRBV5-4	NA	TRBD1
TGTGCCTGGAGTGTTAACAGGGGCAGGGTGTACTTC	CAWSVNRGRVYF	TRBJ2-5	TRBV30	NA	TRBD1
TGTGCCAGCAGCCTTAGCGGGGGGGTGATTAGTGAGCAGTTCTTC	CASSLSGGVISEQFF	TRBJ2-1	TRBV7-3	NA	TRBD2
TGCGCCAGCAGCTTGGGGGGGAGGAATCAGCCCCAGCATTTT	CASSLGGRNQPQHF	TRBJ1-5	TRBV5-1	NA	NA
TGCAGCGTTGAACGACAGGGGAGGACTGAAGCTTTCTTT	CSVERQGRTEAFF	TRBJ1-1	TRBV29-1	NA	TRBD1
TGCGCCAGCCGCCCATCCGGGACAGGGGCAGATACGCAGTATTTT	CASRPSGTGADTQYF	TRBJ2-3	TRBV5-1	once	TRBD1
TGTGCCAGTAGTAAAATCGTAGCGGGAGGGCTTATTGAGCAGTTCTTC	CASSKIVAGGLIEQFF	TRBJ2-1	TRBV19	NA	TRBD2
TGTGCCAGCAGCCTAGGCCGCAGGGGAGATACGCAGTATTTT	CASSLGRRGDTQYF	TRBJ2-3	TRBV11-2	once	NA
TGTGCCAGCAGTTACGGAGGGGCCGGGGAGCAGTACTTC	CASSYGGAGEQYF	TRBJ2-7	TRBV6-5	NA	NA
TGTGCCAGCAGCCGTTGGCCACAGGGTAGCACAGATACGCAGTATTTT	CASSRWPQGSTDTQYF	TRBJ2-3	TRBV27	NA	NA
TGCGCCAGCAGCCCTCCCACGACAGGAGAAAACTACGAGCAGTACTTC	CASSPPTTGENYEQYF	TRBJ2-7	TRBV5-1	NA	NA
TGTGCCAGCAGCTTAGGGCCCGAGGGGGATAATGAAAAACTGTTTTTT	CASSLGPEGDNEKLFF	TRBJ1-4	TRBV7-9	NA	NA
TGTGCCAGCAGCTTACAGGGACGGGGCGGGGAGCTGTTTTTT	CASSLQGRGGELFF	TRBJ2-2	TRBV5-6	NA	NA
TGCGCCAGCAGCCAAGATCAGGACAGGGTTGGTAATGAGCAGTTCTTC	CASSQDQDRVGNEQFF	TRBJ2-1	TRBV4-1	once	TRBD1
TGTGCCAGCAGCGTAGCGGGGGGTCCGAACACCGGGGAGCTGTTTTTT	CASSVAGGPNTGELFF	TRBJ2-2	TRBV9	NA	TRBD2
TGTGCCAGCAGATCAGACAGGTTGGCGGGAGGGCCCAGCACGCAGTATTTT	CASRSDRLAGGPSTQYF	TRBJ2-3	TRBV13	few	TRBD2
TGTGCCTGGGCGGGCTCTGGAAACACCATATATTTT	CAWAGSGNTIYF	TRBJ1-3	TRBV30	NA	NA
TGCGCCAGCAGCACCTACCGGACAGGGGACCATGGCTACACCTTC	CASSTYRTGDHGYTF	TRBJ1-2	TRBV5-1	NA	TRBD1
TGTGCCAGCAGCTTGGGGTTAGCCCGCACAGATACGCAGTATTTT	CASSLGLARTDTQYF	TRBJ2-3	TRBV5-4	NA	NA
TGTGCCAGCTCGGACAGGGGCGGAGATACGCAGTATTTT	CASSDRGGDTQYF	TRBJ2-3	TRBV19	NA	TRBD1
TGTGCCAGCAGTCCCCACGGGGCGGGAGGGCCCATTTACAATGAGCAGTTCTTC	CASSPHGAGGPIYNEQFF	TRBJ2-1	TRBV27	NA	TRBD2
TGTGCCAGCAGTGAGGCCTGGAGTGTTTTGAACACTGAAGCTTTCTTT	CASSEAWSVLNTEAFF	TRBJ1-1	TRBV2	few	NA
TGTGCCAGCAGTAGGCTAGCGATCTTGGCAGATACGCAGTATTTT	CASSRLAILADTQYF	TRBJ2-3	TRBV2	NA	NA
TGTGCCAGCTCACCAGGGACAGTCTCTGGAAACACCATATATTTT	CASSPGTVSGNTIYF	TRBJ1-3	TRBV18	NA	TRBD1
TGTGCCAGCAGCTTAGCCCGTTTCCAGGGGGCCTACACCTTC	CASSLARFQGAYTF	TRBJ1-2	TRBV11-2	NA	TRBD1
TGTGCCAGCTCACCAGCCCTTCCGGGGTTAAACACTGAAGCTTTCTTT	CASSPALPGLNTEAFF	TRBJ1-1	TRBV18	NA	NA
TGTGCCAGCAGCTTAGTGGCTGCTGGCACAGATACGCAGTATTTT	CASSLVAAGTDTQYF	TRBJ2-3	TRBV7-9	NA	NA
TGTGCCAGTAGCCGCCGGGACAGCCTCTCTGGAAACACCATATATTTT	CASSRRDSLSGNTIYF	TRBJ1-3	TRBV19	NA	TRBD1
TGTGCCAGCAGCCAAGAAGACCGAGCGACCTACAATGAGCAGTTCTTC	CASSQEDRATYNEQFF	TRBJ2-1	TRBV4-2	NA	NA
TGTGCCAGCAGTGAAAGAGCGGTAGTACACCTTATTAACTATGGCTACACCTTC	CASSERAVVHLINYGYTF	TRBJ1-2	TRBV2	NA	NA
TGTGCCAGCAGTCAAGGCCCAGGGGCCCCCTACGAGCAGTACTTC	CASSQGPGAPYEQYF	TRBJ2-7	TRBV3-1/TRBV3-2	NA	NA
TGTGCCAGCAGGCCTCTAGCGGGAGAGAGGCAGTACTTC	CASRPLAGERQYF	TRBJ2-7	TRBV6-5	once	TRBD2
TGTGCCAGCAGCTCCGGACTAGCGGGGGGGCCTAGCGGGGAGCTGTTTTTT	CASSSGLAGGPSGELFF	TRBJ2-2	TRBV7-6	NA	TRBD2
TGTGCCAGCAGTTTGGTTGAAGGGACAACGCAGTATTTT	CASSLVEGTTQYF	TRBJ2-3	TRBV6-5	once	NA
TGTGCCAGCAGTGAAGTAGGGACAGGTCGCGGCTACACCTTC	CASSEVGTGRGYTF	TRBJ1-2	TRBV6-1	few	TRBD1
TGTGCCAGCAGCCCTGGGACAGGGACTAGGATGGCTTTCTTT	CASSPGTGTRMAFF	TRBJ1-1	TRBV5-4	few	TRBD1
TGTGCCAGCAGCATCAGGGAGGGAGATTCACCCCTCCACTTT	CASSIREGDSPLHF	TRBJ1-6	TRBV7-8	few	NA
TGTGCCAGCACCGGATATGGGGGGAATGAGCAGTTCTTC	CASTGYGGNEQFF	TRBJ2-1	TRBV6-5	once	NA
TGTGCCACCAGTGATCAGGAAGGAGGTCTATATGGCTACACCTTC	CATSDQEGGLYGYTF	TRBJ1-2	TRBV24-1	NA	NA
TGTGCCAGCAGCCGTTGGGCGGGGGGAGAGGAAAAACTGTTTTTT	CASSRWAGGEEKLFF	TRBJ1-4	TRBV7-9	NA	NA
TGTGCCAGCAGTTTCAGGGGTGGGGCGGTTGAAGCTTTCTTT	CASSFRGGAVEAFF	TRBJ1-1	TRBV28	NA	NA
TGCGCCAGCAGCCCCGGTCTGGCGGGGGGAATCTACGAGCAGTACTTC	CASSPGLAGGIYEQYF	TRBJ2-7	TRBV5-1	NA	TRBD2
TGTGCCAGCAGCTTTCTGGGCCGCCATGAGCAGTTCTTC	CASSFLGRHEQFF	TRBJ2-1	TRBV7-9	NA	NA
TGCGCCACTAAGACGGGGGACCCTAATGAAAAACTGTTTTTT	CATKTGDPNEKLFF	TRBJ1-4	TRBV5-1	NA	NA
TGTGCCAGCAGCTTCACAGGGACCTCTGGAAACACCATATATTTT	CASSFTGTSGNTIYF	TRBJ1-3	TRBV7-2	NA	NA
TGCGCCAGCAGCTTGGCCGGAGGACTTCCAAACAATGAGCAGTTCTTC	CASSLAGGLPNNEQFF	TRBJ2-1	TRBV5-1	NA	NA
TGTGCCAGCTCCCCGGGACAGGGGATCACAGATACGCAGTATTTT	CASSPGQGITDTQYF	TRBJ2-3	TRBV18	NA	TRBD1
TGTGCCAGCAGCCTAGGGACAGTCACCGGGGAGCTGTTTTTT	CASSLGTVTGELFF	TRBJ2-2	TRBV7-8	NA	TRBD1
TGTGCCAGCAGTTTATCCATCCCACTCGATACGCAGTATTTT	CASSLSIPLDTQYF	TRBJ2-3	TRBV27	NA	NA
TGTGCCAGCAGTTTCGGGCGGGATTACAATGAGCAGTTCTTC	CASSFGRDYNEQFF	TRBJ2-1	TRBV27	NA	NA
TGTGCCAGCAGACCTCCGGGACTTTGGGGTAATGAGCAGTTCTTC	CASRPPGLWGNEQFF	TRBJ2-1	TRBV5-8	NA	NA
TGTGCCAGCAGCCAAGATCTTCCTGGAGGAGCAACTAATGAAAAACTGTTTTTT	CASSQDLPGGATNEKLFF	TRBJ1-4	TRBV4-2	NA	NA
TGTGCCAGCAGTTACCGTGACCGAGGGCCTGGAAACACCATATATTTT	CASSYRDRGPGNTIYF	TRBJ1-3	TRBV6-5	NA	NA
TGTGCCAGCAGCCAAGATCTCGGATCCCAGCGGCTAGCGGGGCTCTTCTCCTACAATGAGCAGTTCTTC	CASSQDLGSQRLAGLFSYNEQFF	TRBJ2-1	TRBV4-2	NA	TRBD2
TGTGCCACCAGCAGAGTCAATAGCAATCAGCCCCAGCATTTT	CATSRVNSNQPQHF	TRBJ1-5	TRBV15	NA	NA
TGCGCCAGCAGCCTGTGGACAGGGAGCACAGATACGCAGTATTTT	CASSLWTGSTDTQYF	TRBJ2-3	TRBV5-1	NA	TRBD1